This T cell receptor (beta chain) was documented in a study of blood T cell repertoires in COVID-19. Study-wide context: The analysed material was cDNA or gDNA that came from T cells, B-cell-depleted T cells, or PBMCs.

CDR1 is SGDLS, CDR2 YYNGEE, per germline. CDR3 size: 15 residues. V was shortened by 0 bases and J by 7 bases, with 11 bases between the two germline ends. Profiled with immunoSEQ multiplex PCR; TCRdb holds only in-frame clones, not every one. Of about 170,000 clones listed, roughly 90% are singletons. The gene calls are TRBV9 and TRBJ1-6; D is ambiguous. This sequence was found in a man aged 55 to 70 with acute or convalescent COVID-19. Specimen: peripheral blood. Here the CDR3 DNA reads TGTGCCAGCAGCGTAGATCCGGAGGCCAATTCACCCCTCCACTTT. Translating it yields CASSVDPEANSPLHF.